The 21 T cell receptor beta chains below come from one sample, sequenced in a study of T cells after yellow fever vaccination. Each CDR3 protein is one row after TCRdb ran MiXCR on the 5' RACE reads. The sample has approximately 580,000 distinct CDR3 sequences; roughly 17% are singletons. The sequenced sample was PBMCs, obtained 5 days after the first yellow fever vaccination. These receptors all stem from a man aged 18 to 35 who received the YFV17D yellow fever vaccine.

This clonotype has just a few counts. The CDR3 is CASSQDPLREANSPLHF. For the CDR3, the DNA is TGCGCCAGCAGCCAAGACCCCCTCCGCGAGGCCAATTCACCCCTCCACTTT. The chain joins TRBV4-3 to TRBJ1-6; D uncertain. V was trimmed by 0 bases and J by 7 bases, leaving 16 bases between them. The CDR3 extends over 17 amino acids. Germline values: CDR1 LGHNA, CDR2 YSLEER.

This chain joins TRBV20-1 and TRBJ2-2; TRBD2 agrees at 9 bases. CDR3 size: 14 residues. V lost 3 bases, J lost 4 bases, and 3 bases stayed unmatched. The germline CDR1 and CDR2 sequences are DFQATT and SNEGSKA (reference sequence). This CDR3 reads CSASRRGGTGELFF. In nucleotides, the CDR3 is TGCAGTGCTAGCCGGCGGGGGGGCACCGGGGAGCTGTTTTTT.

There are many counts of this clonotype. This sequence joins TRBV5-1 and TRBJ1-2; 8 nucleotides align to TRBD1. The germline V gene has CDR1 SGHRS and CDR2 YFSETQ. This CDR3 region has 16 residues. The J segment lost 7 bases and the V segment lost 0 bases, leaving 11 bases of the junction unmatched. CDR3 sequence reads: CASSLVAGQGYSGYTF. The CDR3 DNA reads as TGCGCCAGCAGCTTGGTTGCCGGACAGGGTTATAGTGGCTACACCTTC.

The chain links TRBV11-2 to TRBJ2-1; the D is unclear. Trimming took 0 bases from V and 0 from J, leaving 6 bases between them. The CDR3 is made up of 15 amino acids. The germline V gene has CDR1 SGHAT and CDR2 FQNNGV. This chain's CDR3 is CASSLDYRSYNEQFF. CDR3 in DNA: TGTGCCAGCAGCTTAGACTACCGCTCCTACAATGAGCAGTTCTTC.

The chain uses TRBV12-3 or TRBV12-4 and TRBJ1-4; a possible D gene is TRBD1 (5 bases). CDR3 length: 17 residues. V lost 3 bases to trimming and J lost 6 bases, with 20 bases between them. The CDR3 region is CASSFRWGRGSDEKLFF. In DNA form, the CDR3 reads TGTGCCAGCAGTTTCCGTTGGGGCAGAGGATCGGATGAAAAACTGTTTTTT.

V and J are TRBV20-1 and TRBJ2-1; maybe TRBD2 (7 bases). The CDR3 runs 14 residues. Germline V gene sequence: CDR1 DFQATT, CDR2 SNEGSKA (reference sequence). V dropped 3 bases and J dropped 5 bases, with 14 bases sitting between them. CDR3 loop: CSASGGPPHNEQFF. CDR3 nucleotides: TGCAGTGCTAGCGGGGGGCCCCCTCACAATGAGCAGTTCTTC.

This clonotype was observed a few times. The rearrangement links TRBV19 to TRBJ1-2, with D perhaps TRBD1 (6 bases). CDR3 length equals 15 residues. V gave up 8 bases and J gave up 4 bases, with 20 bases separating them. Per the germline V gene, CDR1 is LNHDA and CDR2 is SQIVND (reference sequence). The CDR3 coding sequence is TGTGCCAGTCGACATTCCCCGACAGGTGGCTATGGCTACACCTTC. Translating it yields CASRHSPTGGYGYTF.

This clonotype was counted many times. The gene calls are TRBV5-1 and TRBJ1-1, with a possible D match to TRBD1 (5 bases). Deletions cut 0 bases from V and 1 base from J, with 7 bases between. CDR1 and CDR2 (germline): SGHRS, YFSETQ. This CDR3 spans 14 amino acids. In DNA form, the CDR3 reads TGCGCCAGCAGCTTGGCAGGGACGAACACTGAAGCTTTCTTT. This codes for CASSLAGTNTEAFF. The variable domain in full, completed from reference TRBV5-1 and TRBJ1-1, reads KAGVTQTPRYLIKTRGQQVTLSCSPISGHRSVSWYQQTPGQGLQFLFEYFSETQRNKGNFPGRFSGRQFSNSRSEMNVSTLELGDSALYLCASSLAGTNTEAFFGQGTRLTVV.

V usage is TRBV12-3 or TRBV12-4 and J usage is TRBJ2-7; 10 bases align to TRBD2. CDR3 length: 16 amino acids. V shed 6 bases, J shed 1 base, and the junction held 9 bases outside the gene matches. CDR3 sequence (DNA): TGTGCCAGCAGCCGTTACCGACTAGCGGGTTCCTACGAGCAGTACTTC. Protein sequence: CASSRYRLAGSYEQYF.

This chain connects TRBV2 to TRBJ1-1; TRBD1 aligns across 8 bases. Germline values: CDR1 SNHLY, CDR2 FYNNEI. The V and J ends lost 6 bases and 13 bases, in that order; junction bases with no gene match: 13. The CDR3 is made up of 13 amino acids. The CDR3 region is CASRGEGQEMGFF. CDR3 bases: TGTGCCAGCAGGGGAGAGGGACAGGAGATGGGTTTCTTT.

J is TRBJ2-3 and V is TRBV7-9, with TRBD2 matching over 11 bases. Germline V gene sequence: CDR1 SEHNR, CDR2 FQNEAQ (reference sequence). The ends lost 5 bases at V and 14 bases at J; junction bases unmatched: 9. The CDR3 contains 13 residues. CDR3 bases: TGTGCCAGCAGCCTAGGGACTAGCGGTTCGCCGTATTTT. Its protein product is CASSLGTSGSPYF.

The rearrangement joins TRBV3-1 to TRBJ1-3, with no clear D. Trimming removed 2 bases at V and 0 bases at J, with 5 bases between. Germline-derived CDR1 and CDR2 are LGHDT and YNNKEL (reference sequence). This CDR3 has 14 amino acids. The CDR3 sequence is CASSQSNSGNTIYF. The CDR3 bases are TGTGCCAGCAGCCAATCCAACTCTGGAAACACCATATATTTT. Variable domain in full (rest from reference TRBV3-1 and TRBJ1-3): DTAVSQTPKYLVTQMGNDKSIKCEQNLGHDTMYWYKQDSKKFLKIMFSYNNKELIINETVPNRFSPKSPDKAHLNLHINSLELGDSAVYFCASSQSNSGNTIYFGEGSWLTVV.

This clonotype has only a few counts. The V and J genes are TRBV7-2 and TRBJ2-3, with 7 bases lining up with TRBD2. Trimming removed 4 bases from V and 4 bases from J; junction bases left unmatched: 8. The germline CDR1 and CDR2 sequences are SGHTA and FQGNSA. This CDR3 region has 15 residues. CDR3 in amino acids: CASSWAGVPPDTQYF. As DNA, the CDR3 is TGTGCCAGCAGCTGGGCGGGGGTCCCACCAGATACGCAGTATTTT.

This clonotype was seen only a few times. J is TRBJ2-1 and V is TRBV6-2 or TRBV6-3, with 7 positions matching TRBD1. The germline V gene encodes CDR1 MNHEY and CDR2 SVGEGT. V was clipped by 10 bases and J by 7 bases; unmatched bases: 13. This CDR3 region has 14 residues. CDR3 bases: TGTGCCACACGAATATCGACAGGGCCTAATGAGCAGTTCTTC. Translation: CATRISTGPNEQFF.

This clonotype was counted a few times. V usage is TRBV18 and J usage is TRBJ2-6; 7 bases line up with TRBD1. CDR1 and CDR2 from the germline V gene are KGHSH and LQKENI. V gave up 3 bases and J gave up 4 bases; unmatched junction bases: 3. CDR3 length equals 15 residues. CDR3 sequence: CASSPTGFGANVLTF. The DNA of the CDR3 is TGTGCCAGCTCACCGACAGGGTTCGGGGCCAACGTCCTGACTTTC.

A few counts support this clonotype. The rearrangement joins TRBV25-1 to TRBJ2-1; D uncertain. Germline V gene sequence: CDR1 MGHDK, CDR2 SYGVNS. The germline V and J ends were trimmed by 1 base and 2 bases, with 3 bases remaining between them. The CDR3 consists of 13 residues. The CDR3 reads CASSEWPYNEQFF. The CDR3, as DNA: TGTGCCAGCAGTGAATGGCCCTACAATGAGCAGTTCTTC.

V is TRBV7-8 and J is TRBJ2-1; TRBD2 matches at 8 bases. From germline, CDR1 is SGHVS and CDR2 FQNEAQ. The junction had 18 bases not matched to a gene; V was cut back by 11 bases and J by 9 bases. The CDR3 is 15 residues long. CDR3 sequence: CAEPGTRRGKGEQFF. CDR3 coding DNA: TGTGCCGAGCCCGGGACTAGGAGAGGGAAGGGTGAGCAGTTCTTC.

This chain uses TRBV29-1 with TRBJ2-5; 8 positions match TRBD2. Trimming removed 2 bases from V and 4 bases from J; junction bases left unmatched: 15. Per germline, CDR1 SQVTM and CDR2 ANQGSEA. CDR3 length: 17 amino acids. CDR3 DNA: TGCAGCGTTGAAAATACGGGCCAGGCTAGCGGGTTAGAGACCCAGTACTTC. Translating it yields CSVENTGQASGLETQYF.

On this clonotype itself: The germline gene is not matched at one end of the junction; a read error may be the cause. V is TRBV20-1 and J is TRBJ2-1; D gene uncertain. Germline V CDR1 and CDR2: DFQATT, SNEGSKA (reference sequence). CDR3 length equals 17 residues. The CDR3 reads CCARDRPLLVSYNEQFF. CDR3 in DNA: TGCTGTGCTAGAGATAGGCCGCTGCTAGTGTCCTACAATGAGCAGTTCTTC.

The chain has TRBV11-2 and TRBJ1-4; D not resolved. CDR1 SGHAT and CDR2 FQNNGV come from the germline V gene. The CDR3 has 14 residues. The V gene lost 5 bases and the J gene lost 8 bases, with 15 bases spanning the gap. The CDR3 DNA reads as TGTGCCAGCAGCCCGTTTCGTTCGAGCGAAAAACTGTTTTTT. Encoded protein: CASSPFRSSEKLFF.

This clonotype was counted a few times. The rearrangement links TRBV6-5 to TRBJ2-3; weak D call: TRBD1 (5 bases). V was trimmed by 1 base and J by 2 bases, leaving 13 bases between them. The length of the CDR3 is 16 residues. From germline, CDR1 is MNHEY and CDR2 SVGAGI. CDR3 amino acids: CASSYYSGHLTDTQYF. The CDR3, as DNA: TGTGCCAGCAGTTACTACTCCGGACATCTCACAGATACGCAGTATTTT.